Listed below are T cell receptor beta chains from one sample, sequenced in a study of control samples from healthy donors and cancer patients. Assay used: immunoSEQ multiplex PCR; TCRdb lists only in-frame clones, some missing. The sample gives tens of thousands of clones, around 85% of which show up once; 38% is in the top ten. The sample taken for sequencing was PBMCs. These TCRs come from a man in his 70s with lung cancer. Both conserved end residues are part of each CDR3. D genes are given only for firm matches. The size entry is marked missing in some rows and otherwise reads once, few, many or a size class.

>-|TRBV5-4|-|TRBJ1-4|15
TGTGCCAGCAGCGCTTTGGGAGGTTCTAATGAAAAACTGTTTTTT
CASSALGGSNEKLFF
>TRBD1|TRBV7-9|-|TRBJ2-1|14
TGTGCCAGCAGCTCCCGGGACAGGGAAAATGAGCAGTTCTTC
CASSSRDRENEQFF
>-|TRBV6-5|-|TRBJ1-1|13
TGTGCCAGCAGTTACGAGAGGAACACTGAAGCTTTCTTT
CASSYERNTEAFF
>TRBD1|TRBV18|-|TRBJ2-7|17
TGTGCCAGCTCACCTTTAACCGGGACAGGGGGCCGGTCCGAGCAGTACTTC
CASSPLTGTGGRSEQYF
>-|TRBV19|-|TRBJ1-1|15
TGTGCCAGTAGTAGAGACAGGAGCATGAACACTGAAGCTTTCTTT
CASSRDRSMNTEAFF
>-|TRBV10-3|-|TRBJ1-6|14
TGTGCCATCAGTCGGGTAGAGGGAAATTCACCCCTCCACTTT
CAISRVEGNSPLHF
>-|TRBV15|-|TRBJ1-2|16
TGTGCCACCAGCAGAGGTTCATTCATGAACCTCTATGGCTACACCTTC
CATSRGSFMNLYGYTF
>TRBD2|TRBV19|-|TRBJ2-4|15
TGTGCCAGTTCAGGACTAGCGACAGCCAAAAACATTCAGTACTTC
CASSGLATAKNIQYF
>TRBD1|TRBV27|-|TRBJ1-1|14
TGTGCCAGCAGGATAAACAGGGGGAACACTGAAGCTTTCTTT
CASRINRGNTEAFF
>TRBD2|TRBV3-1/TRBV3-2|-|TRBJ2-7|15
TGTGCCAGCAGCCAATTAGCGGGGGGCTCCTACGAGCAGTACTTC
CASSQLAGGSYEQYF
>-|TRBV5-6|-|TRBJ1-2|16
TGTGCCAGCAGCCTGGGACGGGCCCTAAACGGCGATGGCTACACCTTC
CASSLGRALNGDGYTF
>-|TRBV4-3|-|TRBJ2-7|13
TGCGCCAGCAGCCAAGAGAGGTCCTACGAGCAGTACTTC
CASSQERSYEQYF
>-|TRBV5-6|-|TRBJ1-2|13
TGTGCCAGCAGCACGGGACAATCCTATGGCTACACCTTC
CASSTGQSYGYTF
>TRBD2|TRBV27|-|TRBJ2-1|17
TGTGCCAGCAGTTCTGACATAGGACTAGCGGGGGCCAATGAGCAGTTCTTC
CASSSDIGLAGANEQFF
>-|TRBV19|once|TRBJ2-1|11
TGTGCCAGTATGCAGTACAATGAGCAGTTCTTC
CASMQYNEQFF
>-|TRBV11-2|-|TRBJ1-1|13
TGTGCCAGCAGCTTTCAAGGGAACACTGAAGCTTTCTTT
CASSFQGNTEAFF
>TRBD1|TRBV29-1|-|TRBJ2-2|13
TGCAGCGTTGGACAGGGGTACACCGGGGAGCTGTTTTTT
CSVGQGYTGELFF
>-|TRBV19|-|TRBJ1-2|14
TGTGCCAGTACTCCTCCAGGTAGTGTTTATGGCTACACCTTC
CASTPPGSVYGYTF
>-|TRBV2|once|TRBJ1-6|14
TGTGCCAGCAGCGATGACAGAGTACGATCACCCCTCCACTTT
CASSDDRVRSPLHF
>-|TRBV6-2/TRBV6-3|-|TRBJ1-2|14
TGTGCCAGCAGTTATCAATCGATGAGCTATGGCTACACCTTC
CASSYQSMSYGYTF
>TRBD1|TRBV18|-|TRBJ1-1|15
TGTGCCAGCTCACCAGTATCACAGGGGGCGTTGGAAGCTTTCTTT
CASSPVSQGALEAFF
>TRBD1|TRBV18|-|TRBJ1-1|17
TGTGCCAGCTCACCGTTCCCGGGACAGGGGCCGAACACTGAAGCTTTCTTT
CASSPFPGQGPNTEAFF
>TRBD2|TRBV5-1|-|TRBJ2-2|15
TGCGCCAGCAGCTGGAGCGGGGAAGGATCCGGGGAGCTGTTTTTT
CASSWSGEGSGELFF
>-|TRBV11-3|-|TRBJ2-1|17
TGTGCCAGCAGCGGCGGGGACCGGTTTAGCTCCTACAATGAGCAGTTCTTC
CASSGGDRFSSYNEQFF
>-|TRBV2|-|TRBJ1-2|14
TGTGCCAGCAGTGAAGCTGCCGGCGGATATGGCTACACCTTC
CASSEAAGGYGYTF
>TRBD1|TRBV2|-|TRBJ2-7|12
TGTGCCAGCATGGGACAGCTCTACGAGCAGTACTTC
CASMGQLYEQYF
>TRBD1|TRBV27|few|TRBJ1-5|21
TGTGCCAGCAGTTTATTTGGCGGAGTGGGCAGGGGGGTGTTTAGCAATCAGCCCCAGCATTTT
CASSLFGGVGRGVFSNQPQHF
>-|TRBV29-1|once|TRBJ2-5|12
TGCAGCGTTGAAGCCCTTCGGGAGACCCAGTACTTC
CSVEALRETQYF
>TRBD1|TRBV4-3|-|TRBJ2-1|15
TGCGCCAGCAGCCACGGACAGGGATCCCACAATGAGCAGTTCTTC
CASSHGQGSHNEQFF
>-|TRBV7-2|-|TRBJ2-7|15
TGTGCCAGCAGCTTTGGGGGTCTGAGCTCCTACGAGCAGTACTTC
CASSFGGLSSYEQYF
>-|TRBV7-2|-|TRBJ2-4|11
TGTGCCAGCAGCTTACGGTTCTCTCAGTACTTC
CASSLRFSQYF
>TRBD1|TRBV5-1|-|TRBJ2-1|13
TGCGCCAGTTCGGGACAGGGACACAATGAGCAGTTCTTC
CASSGQGHNEQFF
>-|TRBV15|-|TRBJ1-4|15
TGTGCCACCAGCAGAGATCAGGTGGTAGGGGAAAAACTGTTTTTT
CATSRDQVVGEKLFF
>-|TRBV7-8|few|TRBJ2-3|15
TGTGCCAGCAGCTTACTGACCGGAGGTGGAGATACGCAGTATTTT
CASSLLTGGGDTQYF
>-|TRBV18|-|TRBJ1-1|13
TGTGCCAGCTCACCACAGGGACATCTTGAAGCTTTCTTT
CASSPQGHLEAFF
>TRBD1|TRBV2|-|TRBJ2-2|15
TGTGCCAGCAGACTCGTGGGACAGGGAACCGGGGAGCTGTTTTTT
CASRLVGQGTGELFF
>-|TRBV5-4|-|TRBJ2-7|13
TGTGCCAGCAGCTTGGGCCACTCCTACGAGCAGTACTTC
CASSLGHSYEQYF
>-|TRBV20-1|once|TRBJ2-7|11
TGCAGTGGCCAAGCCCAATACGAGCAGTACTTC
CSGQAQYEQYF
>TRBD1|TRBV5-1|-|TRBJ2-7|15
TGCGCCAGCAGCCTCCGACAGGGATTAAACTACGAGCAGTACTTC
CASSLRQGLNYEQYF